This T cell receptor (beta chain) was captured in a study of shared clonotypes between healthy human individuals. Overall study findings and caveats: Memory subsets had estimated richness that was generally smaller than that of naive subsets.

TCRdb's copy holds only in-frame clones and misses some; the assay was immunoSEQ multiplex PCR. The sample yields about 1,800,000 clones, about 95% seen once. This clone was detected only once. Its antigen remains unknown. This same CDR3 is encoded by further DNA sequences in the sample. Positively selected for CCR7, the CD45RO-negative cells used as naive CD8 cells excluded terminally differentiated effector memory CD45RA+ cells. Donors were healthy HIV-negative adults without recent acute infections or vaccinations. This CDR3 is 16 amino acids long. Per the germline V gene, CDR1 is SGDLS and CDR2 is YYNGEE. Losses at the gene ends were 3 bases for V and 0 bases for J; bases not matched to a gene: 3.

The clonotype originates from a young man in good health. Material for sequencing was naive CD8+ T cells sorted from blood. V and J are TRBV9 and TRBJ2-3; the match to TRBD2 covers 11 bases. In nucleotides, the CDR3 is TGTGCCAGCAGCGCAAGGACTAGCGGGAGCACAGATACGCAGTATTTT. As protein: CASSARTSGSTDTQYF.